This T cell receptor beta chain came from a study of Ad26.COV2.S vaccination and SARS-CoV-2 variants (dated by TCRdb to about 2021). General notes on the study: Vaccine-arm donors came from COV1001, a multicentre, randomized, double-blind, placebo-controlled phase I-IIa trial of Ad26.COV2.S in healthy adults. Trial participants were randomized into five groups of five, in which low-dose or high-dose Ad26.COV2.S was given once or twice, or placebo was given on both occasions. TCRbeta repertoire sequencing was used to assess the specificity and breadth of SARS-CoV-2-reactive T cell receptors after Ad26.COV2.S vaccination. A total of around 32 samples were included in the TCR-sequenced set, comprising roughly 19 Ad26.COV2.S vaccine recipients, 5 placebo recipients and 8 SARS-CoV-2 convalescent individuals. Investigators remained blinded to trial group allocation during experiments and outcome assessment. Dosing of Ad26.COV2.S was intramuscular, at either 5x10^10 or 1x10^11 viral particles, delivered as one shot or as two shots spaced 56 days apart. General findings and caveats noted by the study authors: Substantial breadth of spike-specific CD8+ and CD4+ T cell responses was reported after vaccination. It was noted by the authors that total T cell responses may have been underestimated by the TCR breadth and depth analyses. Non-spike TCR breadth was comparable between vaccine and placebo recipients, consistent with the vaccine containing only spike. Comparing responses between vaccine doses or regimens was not something the study was powered to do. Compared with placebo recipients, Ad26.COV2.S recipients showed higher spike-specific TCR breadth (P = 0.0014).

The immunoSEQ Assay was the method used to sequence TCRbeta CDR3 regions. After extraction, genomic DNA underwent amplification by bias-controlled multiplex PCR, followed by high-throughput sequencing. In the paper's pipeline: Collapsing and filtering of sequences were performed to quantify the absolute abundance of each unique TCRbeta CDR3 region. T cell fraction was estimated by normalization of TCRbeta template counts to usable DNA, with usable DNA being measured through amplification of reference genes present in all nucleated cells. Repertoire TCRs were annotated as SARS-CoV-2-specific when V gene, CDR3 amino acid sequence and J gene were exactly matched to a known reactive TCR set. The reference SARS-CoV-2 TCR set was obtained from MIRA and was filtered for enrichment in COVID-19-positive ImmuneCODE repertoires, whereby public or cross-reactive TCRs were removed. Using the MIRA antigens, annotated TCRs were further analysed by specific ORF or by position within an ORF. Breadth was defined as annotated unique rearrangements over total unique productive rearrangements; depth was the summed frequency of those rearrangements. TCR breadth was compared between groups using two-sided Wilcoxon rank-sum tests. TCRdb carries this immuneACCESS record with in-frame sequences only. Its versions omit some clonotypes, under half of them owing to an unresolved V gene in the studies checked, with the rest unexplained. The D gene and trimming were derived from the DNA, and the V and J assignments and clone size from that table. For this sample the table gives 440,000 or so clones, of which approximately 90% were detected only once. Together, the top ten hold roughly 1.7% of the sample.

On this clone itself: Its antigen is still unknown. One base away there is no much larger clone; base qualities are not given.

CDR1 ENHRY and CDR2 SYGVKD were looked up in the germline V gene. From the cysteine through the phenylalanine, the CDR3 covers 15 amino acids. Only the CDR3 region is kept as DNA, spanning 45 bases read in frame from base 1. Deletion took 2 bases off V and 3 bases off J, with a span of 14 bases between the germline ends. Per the publication, the treatment or condition label means: some 20 received Ad26.COV2.S at low or high dose, single or two shots; 5 received placebo; per-sample allocation not given. Repertoires of vaccine and placebo recipients were sequenced from samples collected on day 63 after the first injection. Cohort 1b enrolled 25 or so adults aged 18-55 years at a single site in Boston, USA, between 29 July and 7 August 2020. Ad26.COV2.S consisted of a replication-incompetent adenovirus type 26 vector by which a prefusion-stabilized SARS-CoV-2 spike protein from the original Wuhan strain was expressed.

Rearrangement joined TRBV10-3 to TRBJ2-7; a confident D gene designation cannot be given. The receptor was isolated from a person aged 18-65 years who received the Ad26.COV2.S COVID-19 vaccine or a placebo. Sequenced material: peripheral blood, taken in a trial of Ad26.COV2.S vaccine versus placebo. This receptor has the CDR3 CAISEEVGSLYEQYF. The DNA is TGTGCCATCAGTGAGGAGGTTGGGTCACTCTACGAGCAGTACTTC.